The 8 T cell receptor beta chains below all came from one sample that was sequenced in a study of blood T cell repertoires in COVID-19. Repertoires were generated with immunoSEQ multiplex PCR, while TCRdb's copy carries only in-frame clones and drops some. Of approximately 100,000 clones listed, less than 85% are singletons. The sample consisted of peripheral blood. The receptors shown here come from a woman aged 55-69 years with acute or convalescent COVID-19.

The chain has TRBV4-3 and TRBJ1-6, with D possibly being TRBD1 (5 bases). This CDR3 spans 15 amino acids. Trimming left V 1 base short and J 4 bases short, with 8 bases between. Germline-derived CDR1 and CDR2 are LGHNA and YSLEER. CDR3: CASSQGDFYNSPLHF. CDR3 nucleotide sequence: TGCGCCAGCAGCCAAGGGGACTTTTATAATTCACCCCTCCACTTT.

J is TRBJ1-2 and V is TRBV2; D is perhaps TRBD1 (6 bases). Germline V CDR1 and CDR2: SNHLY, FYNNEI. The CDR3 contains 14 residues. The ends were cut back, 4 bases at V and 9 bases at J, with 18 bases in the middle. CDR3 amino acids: CASSVAAGAQRYTF. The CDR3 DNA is TGTGCCAGCAGTGTTGCGGCAGGGGCTCAGCGCTACACCTTC.

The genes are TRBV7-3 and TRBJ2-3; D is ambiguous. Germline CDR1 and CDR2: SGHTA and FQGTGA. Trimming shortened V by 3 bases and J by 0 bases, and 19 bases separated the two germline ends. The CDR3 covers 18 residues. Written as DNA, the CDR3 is TGTGCCAGCAGCTTCCCTTGGGCAAACCAAACTAGCACAGATACGCAGTATTTT. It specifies CASSFPWANQTSTDTQYF.

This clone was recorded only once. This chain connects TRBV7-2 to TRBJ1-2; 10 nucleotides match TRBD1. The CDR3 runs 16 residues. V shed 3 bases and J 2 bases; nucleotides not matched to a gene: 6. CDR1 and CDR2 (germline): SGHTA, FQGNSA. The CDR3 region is CASSLRQGAMNYGYTF. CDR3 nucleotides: TGTGCCAGCAGCTTGCGACAGGGGGCTATGAACTATGGCTACACCTTC.

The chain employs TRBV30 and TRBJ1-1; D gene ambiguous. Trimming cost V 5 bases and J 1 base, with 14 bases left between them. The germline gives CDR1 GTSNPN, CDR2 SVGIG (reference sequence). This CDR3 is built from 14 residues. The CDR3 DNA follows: TGTGCCTGGGGCCCCCCTCGCGAGAACACTGAAGCTTTCTTT. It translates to CAWGPPRENTEAFF.

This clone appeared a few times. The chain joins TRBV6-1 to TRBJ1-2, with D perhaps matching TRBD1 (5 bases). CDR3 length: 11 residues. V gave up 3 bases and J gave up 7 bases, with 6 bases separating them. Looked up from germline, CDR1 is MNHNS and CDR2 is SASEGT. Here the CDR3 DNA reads TGTGCCAGCAGTGACAGGGTTGGCTACACCTTC. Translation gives CASSDRVGYTF.

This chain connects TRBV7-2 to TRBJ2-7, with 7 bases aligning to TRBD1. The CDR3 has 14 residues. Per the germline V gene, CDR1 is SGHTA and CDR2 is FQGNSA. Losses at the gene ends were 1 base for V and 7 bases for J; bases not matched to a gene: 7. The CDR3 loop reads CASSLGQGPWEQYF. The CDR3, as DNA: TGTGCCAGCAGCTTAGGACAGGGACCCTGGGAGCAGTACTTC.

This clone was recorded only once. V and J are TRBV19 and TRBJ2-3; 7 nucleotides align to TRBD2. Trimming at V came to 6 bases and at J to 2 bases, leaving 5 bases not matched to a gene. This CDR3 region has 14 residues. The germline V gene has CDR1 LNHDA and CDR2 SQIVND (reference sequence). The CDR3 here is CASSLRGNTDTQYF. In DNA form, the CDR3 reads TGTGCCAGTAGCCTGCGGGGGAACACAGATACGCAGTATTTT.